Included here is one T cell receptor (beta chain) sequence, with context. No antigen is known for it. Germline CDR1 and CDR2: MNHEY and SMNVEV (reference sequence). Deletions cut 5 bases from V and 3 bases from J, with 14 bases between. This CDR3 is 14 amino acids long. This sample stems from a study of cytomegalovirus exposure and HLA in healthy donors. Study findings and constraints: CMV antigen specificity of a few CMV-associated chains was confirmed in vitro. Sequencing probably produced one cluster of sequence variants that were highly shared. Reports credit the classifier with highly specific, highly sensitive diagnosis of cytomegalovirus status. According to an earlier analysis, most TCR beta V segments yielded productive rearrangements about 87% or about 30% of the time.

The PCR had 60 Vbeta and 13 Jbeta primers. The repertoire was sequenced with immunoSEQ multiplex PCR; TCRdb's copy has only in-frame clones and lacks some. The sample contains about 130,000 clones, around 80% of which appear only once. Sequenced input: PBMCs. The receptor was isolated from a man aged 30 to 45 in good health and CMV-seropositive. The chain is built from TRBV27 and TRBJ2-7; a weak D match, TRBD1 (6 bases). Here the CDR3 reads CASSPWTAHYEQYF. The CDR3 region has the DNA TGTGCCAGCAGTCCCTGGACAGCCCACTACGAGCAGTACTTC.